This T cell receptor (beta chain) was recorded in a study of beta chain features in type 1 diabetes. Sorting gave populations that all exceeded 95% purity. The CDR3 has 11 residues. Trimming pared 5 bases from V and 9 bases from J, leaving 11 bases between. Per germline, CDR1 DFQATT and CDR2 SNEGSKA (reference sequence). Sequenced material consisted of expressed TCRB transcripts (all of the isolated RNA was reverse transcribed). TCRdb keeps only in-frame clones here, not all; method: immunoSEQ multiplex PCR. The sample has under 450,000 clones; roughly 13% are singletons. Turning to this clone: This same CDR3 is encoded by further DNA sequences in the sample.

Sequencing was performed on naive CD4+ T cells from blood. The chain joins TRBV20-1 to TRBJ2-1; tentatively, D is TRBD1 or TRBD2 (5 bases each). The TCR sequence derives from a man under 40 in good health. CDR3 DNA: TGCAGTGCTGGGGGAAGGGCTGAGCAGTTCTTC. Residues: CSAGGRAEQFF.